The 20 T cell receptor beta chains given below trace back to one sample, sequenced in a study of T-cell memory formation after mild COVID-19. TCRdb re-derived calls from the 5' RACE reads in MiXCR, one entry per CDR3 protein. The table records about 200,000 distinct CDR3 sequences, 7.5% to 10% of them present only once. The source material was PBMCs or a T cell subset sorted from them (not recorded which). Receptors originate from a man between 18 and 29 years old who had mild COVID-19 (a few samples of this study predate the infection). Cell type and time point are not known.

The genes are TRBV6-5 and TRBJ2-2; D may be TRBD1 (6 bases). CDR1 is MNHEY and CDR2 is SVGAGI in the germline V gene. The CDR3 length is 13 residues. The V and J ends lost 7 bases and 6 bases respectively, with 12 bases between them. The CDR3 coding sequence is TGTGCCAGCACCACATGGGGGCCCGGGGAGCTGTTTTTT. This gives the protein CASTTWGPGELFF.

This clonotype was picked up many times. CDR3 amino acids: CASSQGDSYGYTF. In DNA form, the CDR3 reads TGCGCCAGCAGCCAAGGGGACAGCTATGGCTACACCTTC. The rearrangement uses TRBV4-1 and TRBJ1-2; 7 positions match TRBD1. The V gene's germline CDR1 is MGHRA and CDR2 YSYEKL. V gave up 1 base and J gave up 4 bases; unmatched junction bases: 0. The CDR3 has 13 residues.

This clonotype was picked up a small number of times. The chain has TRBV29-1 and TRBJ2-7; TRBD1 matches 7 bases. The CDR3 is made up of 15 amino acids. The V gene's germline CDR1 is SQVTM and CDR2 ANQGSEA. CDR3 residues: CSATGARHRTYEQYV. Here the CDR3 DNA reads TGCAGTGCTACAGGGGCGAGACATCGTACCTACGAGCAGTACGTC.

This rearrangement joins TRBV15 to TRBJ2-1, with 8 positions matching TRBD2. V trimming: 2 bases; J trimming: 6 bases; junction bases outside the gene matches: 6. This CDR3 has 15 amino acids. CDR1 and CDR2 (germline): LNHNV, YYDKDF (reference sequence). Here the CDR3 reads CATSRRRTSSNEQFF. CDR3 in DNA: TGTGCCACCAGCAGACGTAGGACTAGCTCCAATGAGCAGTTCTTC.

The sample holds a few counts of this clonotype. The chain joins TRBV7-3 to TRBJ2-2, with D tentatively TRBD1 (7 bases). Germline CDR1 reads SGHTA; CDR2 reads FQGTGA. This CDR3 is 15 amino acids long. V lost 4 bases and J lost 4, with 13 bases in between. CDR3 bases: TGTGCCAGCAGCTCATCCCAGGGGGGCACCGGGGAGCTGTTTTTT. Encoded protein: CASSSSQGGTGELFF.

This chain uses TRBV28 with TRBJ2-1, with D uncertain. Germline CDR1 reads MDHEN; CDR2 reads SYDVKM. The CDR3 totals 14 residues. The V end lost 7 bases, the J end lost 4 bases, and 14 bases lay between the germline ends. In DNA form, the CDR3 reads TGTGCCAGCAACACAAATGGGCCTTACAATGAGCAGTTCTTC. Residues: CASNTNGPYNEQFF.

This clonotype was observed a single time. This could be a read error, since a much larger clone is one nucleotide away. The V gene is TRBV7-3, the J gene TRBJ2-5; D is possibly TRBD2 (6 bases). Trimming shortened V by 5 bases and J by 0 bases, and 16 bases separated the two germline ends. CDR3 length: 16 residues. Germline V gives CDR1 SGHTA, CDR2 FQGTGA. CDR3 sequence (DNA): TGTGCCAGCAGCCTCTTCGTCGGAGGGGACCAAGAGACCCAGTACTTC. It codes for CASSLFVGGDQETQYF.

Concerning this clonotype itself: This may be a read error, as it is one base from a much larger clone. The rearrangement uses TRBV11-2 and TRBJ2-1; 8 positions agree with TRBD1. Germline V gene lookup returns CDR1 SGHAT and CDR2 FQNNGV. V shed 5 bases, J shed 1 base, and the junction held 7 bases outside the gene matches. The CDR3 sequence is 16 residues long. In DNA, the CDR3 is TGTGCCAGCAGCACCCCACGGACAGGGTCCTACAATGAGCAGTTCTTC. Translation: CASSTPRTGSYNEQFF.

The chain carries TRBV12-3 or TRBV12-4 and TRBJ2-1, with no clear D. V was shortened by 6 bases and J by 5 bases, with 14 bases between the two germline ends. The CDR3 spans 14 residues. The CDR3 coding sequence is TGTGCCAGCAGCCCCCTCCGATCGAACAATGAGCAGTTCTTC. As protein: CASSPLRSNNEQFF.

CDR3 protein: CATSKNTGHEQYV. The CDR3 nucleotides read TGTGCCACCAGCAAAAACACAGGGCATGAGCAGTACGTC. The V call is TRBV15, the J call TRBJ2-7; tentative D call: TRBD1 (6 bases). Deletions cut 4 bases from V and 7 bases from J, with 14 bases between. This CDR3 has 13 residues. Germline V lookup: CDR1 LNHNV, CDR2 YYDKDF (reference sequence).

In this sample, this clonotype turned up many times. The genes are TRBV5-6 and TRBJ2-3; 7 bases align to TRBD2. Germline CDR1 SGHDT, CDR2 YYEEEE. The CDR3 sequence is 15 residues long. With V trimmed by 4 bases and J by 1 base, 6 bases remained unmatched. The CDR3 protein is CASSPIAGRTDTQYF. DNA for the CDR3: TGTGCCAGCAGCCCGATAGCGGGCCGCACAGATACGCAGTATTTT.

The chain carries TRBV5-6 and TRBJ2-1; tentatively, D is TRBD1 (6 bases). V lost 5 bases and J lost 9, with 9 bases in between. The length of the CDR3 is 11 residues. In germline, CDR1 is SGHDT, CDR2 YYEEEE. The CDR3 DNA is TGTGCCAGCAGTCGACAGGTTGAGCAGTTCTTC. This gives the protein CASSRQVEQFF.

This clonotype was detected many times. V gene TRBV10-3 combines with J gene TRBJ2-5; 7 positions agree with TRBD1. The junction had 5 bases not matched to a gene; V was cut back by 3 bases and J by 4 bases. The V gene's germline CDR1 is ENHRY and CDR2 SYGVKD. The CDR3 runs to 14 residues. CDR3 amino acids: CAISDSRGSETQYF. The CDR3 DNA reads TGTGCCATCAGTGATAGCAGGGGGTCAGAGACCCAGTACTTC.

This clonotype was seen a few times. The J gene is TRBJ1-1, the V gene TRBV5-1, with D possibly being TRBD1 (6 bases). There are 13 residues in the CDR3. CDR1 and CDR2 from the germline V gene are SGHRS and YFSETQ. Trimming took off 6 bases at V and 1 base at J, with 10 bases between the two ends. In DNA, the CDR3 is TGCGCCAGCACCCAGGGGCGGAACACTGAAGCTTTCTTT. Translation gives CASTQGRNTEAFF.

In DNA, the CDR3 is TGTGCCAGCAGCGCGGGACCGACTATTGAAGCTTTCTTT. Encoded protein: CASSAGPTIEAFF. The chain uses TRBV7-2 and TRBJ1-1; D possibly corresponds to TRBD1 (5 bases). The germline V gene encodes CDR1 SGHTA and CDR2 FQGNSA. V lost 5 bases and J 7 bases, leaving 14 bases between the germline ends. The CDR3 covers 13 residues.

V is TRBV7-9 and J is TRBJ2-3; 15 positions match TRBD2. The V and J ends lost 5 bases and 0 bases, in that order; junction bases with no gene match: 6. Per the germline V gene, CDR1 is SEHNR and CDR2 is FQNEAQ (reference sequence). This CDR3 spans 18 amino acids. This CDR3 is CASSRGLAGGLSTDTQYF. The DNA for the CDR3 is TGTGCCAGCAGCCGGGGACTAGCGGGGGGCCTAAGCACAGATACGCAGTATTTT.

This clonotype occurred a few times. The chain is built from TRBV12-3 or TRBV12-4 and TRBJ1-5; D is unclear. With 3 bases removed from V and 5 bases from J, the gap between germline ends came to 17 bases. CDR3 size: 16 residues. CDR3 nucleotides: TGTGCCAGCAGTTTGAAGTACACGCTCCTTCATCAGCCCCAGCATTTT. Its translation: CASSLKYTLLHQPQHF.

This chain's CDR3 is CASSSGVLNTGELFF. The CDR3 DNA is TGTGCCAGCAGCTCAGGGGTTCTGAACACCGGGGAGCTGTTTTTT. The genes are TRBV11-2 and TRBJ2-2; tentative D call: TRBD1 (6 bases). This CDR3 is built from 15 residues. The germline gives CDR1 SGHAT, CDR2 FQNNGV. The V end lost 4 bases, the J end lost 1 base, and 10 bases lay between the germline ends.

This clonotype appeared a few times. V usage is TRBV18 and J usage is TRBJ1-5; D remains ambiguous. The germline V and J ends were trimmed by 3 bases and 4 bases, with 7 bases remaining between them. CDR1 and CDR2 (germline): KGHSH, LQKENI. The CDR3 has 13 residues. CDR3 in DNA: TGTGCCAGCTCACCGGATAAGAATCAGCCCCAGCATTTT. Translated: CASSPDKNQPQHF.

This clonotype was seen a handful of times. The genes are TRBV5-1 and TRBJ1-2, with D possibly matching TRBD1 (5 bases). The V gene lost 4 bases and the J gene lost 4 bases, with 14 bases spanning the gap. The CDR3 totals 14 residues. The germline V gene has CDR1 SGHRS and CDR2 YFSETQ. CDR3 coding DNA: TGCGCCAGCAGCGGTGACAGCCCGCTCTATGGCTACACCTTC. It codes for CASSGDSPLYGYTF.